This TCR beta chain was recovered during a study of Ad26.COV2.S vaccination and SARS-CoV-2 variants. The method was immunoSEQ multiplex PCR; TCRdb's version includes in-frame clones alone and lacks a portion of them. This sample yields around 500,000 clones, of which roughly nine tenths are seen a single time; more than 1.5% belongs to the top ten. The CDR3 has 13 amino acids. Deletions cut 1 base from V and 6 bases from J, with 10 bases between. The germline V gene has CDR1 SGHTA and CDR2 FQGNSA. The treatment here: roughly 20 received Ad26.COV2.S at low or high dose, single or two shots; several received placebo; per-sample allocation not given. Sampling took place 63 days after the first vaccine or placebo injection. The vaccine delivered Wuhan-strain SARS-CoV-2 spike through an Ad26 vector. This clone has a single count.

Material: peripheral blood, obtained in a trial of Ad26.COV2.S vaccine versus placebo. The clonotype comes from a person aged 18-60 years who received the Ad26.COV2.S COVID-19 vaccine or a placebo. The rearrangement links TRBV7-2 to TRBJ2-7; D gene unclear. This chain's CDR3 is CASSLVALLEQYF. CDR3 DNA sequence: TGTGCCAGCAGCTTAGTTGCGTTACTCGAGCAGTACTTC. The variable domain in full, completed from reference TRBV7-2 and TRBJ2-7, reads GAGVSQSPSNKVTEKGKDVELRCDPISGHTALYWYRQSLGQGLEFLIYFQGNSAPDKSGLPSDRFSAERTGGSVSTLTIQRTQQEDSAVYLCASSLVALLEQYFGPGTRLTVT.